Shown below are 8 T cell receptor beta chains from a single sample sequenced in a study of cytomegalovirus exposure and HLA in healthy donors. The PCR used 60 Vbeta and 13 Jbeta primers. Measured with immunoSEQ multiplex PCR; TCRdb has only the in-frame clones, and not every one. The data contain approximately 100,000 clones, around 71% of them singletons. Material: PBMCs. These receptors were obtained from a boy aged 5-17 years in good health and CMV-seronegative.

The chain joins TRBV7-9 to TRBJ2-5, with a tentative D call TRBD2 (6 bases). The CDR3 spans 15 residues. Trimming stripped 3 bases from V and 5 bases from J, with 16 bases between. CDR1 is SEHNR, CDR2 FQNEAQ, per germline (reference sequence). CDR3 loop: CASSLGPGVGETQYF. CDR3 nucleotides: TGTGCCAGCAGCTTGGGTCCGGGGGTGGGCGAGACCCAGTACTTC.

The chain employs TRBV19 and TRBJ1-5; D remains ambiguous. Per germline, CDR1 LNHDA and CDR2 SQIVND (reference sequence). The CDR3 is 15 amino acids. Between the trimmed V and J ends, which lost 3 bases and 3 bases, there was a span of 12 bases. The CDR3 is CASSIPGSFNQPQHF. As DNA, the CDR3 is TGTGCCAGTAGTATCCCCGGGTCCTTCAATCAGCCCCAGCATTTT. Full variable domain (remainder filled in from reference TRBV19 and TRBJ1-5): DGGITQSPKYLFRKEGQNVTLSCEQNLNHDAMYWYRQDPGQGLRLIYYSQIVNDFQKGDIAEGYSVSREKKESFPLTVTSAQKNPTAFYLCASSIPGSFNQPQHFGDGTRLSIL.

The V call is TRBV4-1, the J call TRBJ1-4, with TRBD1 matching over 7 bases. The V segment lost 0 bases and the J segment 3 bases; nucleotides outside the gene matches: 4. Germline V CDR1 and CDR2: MGHRA, YSYEKL. The CDR3 totals 16 residues. The CDR3 nucleotides read TGCGCCAGCAGCCAAGATTTGACAGGGTCTAATGAAAAACTGTTTTTT. Residues: CASSQDLTGSNEKLFF.

The chain links TRBV30 to TRBJ2-1, with TRBD1 matching over 8 bases. J lost 8 bases, V lost 3 bases, and 3 bases had no gene match. This CDR3 is built from 12 residues. Germline CDR1 reads GTSNPN; CDR2 reads SVGIG (reference sequence). CDR3 in amino acids: CAWRQGVYEQFF. CDR3 DNA: TGTGCCTGGAGACAGGGGGTATATGAGCAGTTCTTC.

The chain has TRBV9 and TRBJ2-7; 7 bases are shared with TRBD1. CDR3 length: 14 residues. The V gene's germline CDR1 is SGDLS and CDR2 YYNGEE. The junction had 6 bases not matched to a gene; V was cut back by 4 bases and J by 2 bases. Here the CDR3 reads CASSLSQGTYEQYF. CDR3 nucleotide sequence: TGTGCCAGCAGCCTATCACAGGGGACCTACGAGCAGTACTTC.

Within the sample, this clone is medium-sized. The V call is TRBV2, the J call TRBJ2-3, with D possibly TRBD2 on 5 matching bases. Germline V gene lookup returns CDR1 SNHLY and CDR2 FYNNEI. The CDR3 contains 14 residues. Between the trimmed V and J ends, which lost 2 bases and 4 bases, there was a span of 10 bases. CDR3 protein: CASSETRSADTQYF. The DNA of the CDR3 is TGTGCCAGCAGTGAAACTAGGAGTGCAGATACGCAGTATTTT.

The V and J genes are TRBV20-1 and TRBJ2-7; maybe TRBD2 (5 bases). V was pared by 6 bases and J by 4 bases, with 10 bases between. The CDR3 is 11 amino acids. The germline CDR1 and CDR2 sequences are DFQATT and SNEGSKA (reference sequence). CDR3 bases: TGCAGTGCCCGGACTGAATACGAGCAGTACTTC. This encodes CSARTEYEQYF.

The V gene is TRBV5-6, the J gene TRBJ1-6, with a tentative D call TRBD1 (6 bases). This CDR3 spans 12 amino acids. The V gene's germline CDR1 is SGHDT and CDR2 YYEEEE. V lost 4 bases, J lost 7 bases, and 6 bases lay in between. CDR3 residues: CASSQGNSPLHF. CDR3 DNA: TGTGCCAGCAGCCAGGGGAATTCACCCCTCCACTTT.